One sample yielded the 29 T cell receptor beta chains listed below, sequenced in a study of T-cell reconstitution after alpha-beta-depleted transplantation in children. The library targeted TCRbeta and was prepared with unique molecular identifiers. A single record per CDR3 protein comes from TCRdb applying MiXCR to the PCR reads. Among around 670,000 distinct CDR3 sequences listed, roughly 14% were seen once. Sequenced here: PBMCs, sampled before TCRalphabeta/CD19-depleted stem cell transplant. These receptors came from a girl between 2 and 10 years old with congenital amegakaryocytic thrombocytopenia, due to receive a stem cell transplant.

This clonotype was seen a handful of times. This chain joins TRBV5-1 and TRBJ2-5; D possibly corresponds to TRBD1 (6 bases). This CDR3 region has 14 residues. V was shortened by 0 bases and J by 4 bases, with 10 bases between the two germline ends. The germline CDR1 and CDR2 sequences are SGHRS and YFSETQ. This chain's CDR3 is CASSLAGQRETQYF. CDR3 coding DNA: TGCGCCAGCAGCTTGGCAGGACAGAGAGAGACCCAGTACTTC.

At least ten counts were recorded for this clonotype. Here the CDR3 DNA reads TGTGCCAGCAGCCTCTACCCGACAGGGGGGGAGACCCAGTACTTC. Translation: CASSLYPTGGETQYF. The rearrangement joins TRBV7-7 to TRBJ2-5; 9 bases match TRBD1. The CDR3 runs to 15 residues. V gave up 5 bases and J gave up 5 bases; unmatched junction bases: 9. Germline V gene data show CDR1 as SSHAT and CDR2 as FNYEAQ (reference sequence).

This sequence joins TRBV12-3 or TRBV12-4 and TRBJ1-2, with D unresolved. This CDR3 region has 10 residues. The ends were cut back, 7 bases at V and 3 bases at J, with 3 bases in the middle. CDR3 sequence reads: CASKYYGYTF. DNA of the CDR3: TGTGCCAGCAAATACTATGGCTACACCTTC.

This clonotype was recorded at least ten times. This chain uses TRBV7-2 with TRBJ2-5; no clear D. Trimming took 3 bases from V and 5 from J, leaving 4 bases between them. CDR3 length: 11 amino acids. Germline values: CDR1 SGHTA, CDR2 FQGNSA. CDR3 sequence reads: CASSLWETQYF. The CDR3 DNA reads TGTGCCAGCAGCTTGTGGGAGACCCAGTACTTC.

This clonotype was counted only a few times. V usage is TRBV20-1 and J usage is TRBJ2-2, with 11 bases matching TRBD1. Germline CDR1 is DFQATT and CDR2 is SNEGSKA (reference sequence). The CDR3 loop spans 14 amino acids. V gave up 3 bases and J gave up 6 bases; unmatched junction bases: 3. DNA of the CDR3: TGCAGTGCTAGGAGGGACAGGGGGTCCGGGGAGCTGTTTTTT. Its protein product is CSARRDRGSGELFF.

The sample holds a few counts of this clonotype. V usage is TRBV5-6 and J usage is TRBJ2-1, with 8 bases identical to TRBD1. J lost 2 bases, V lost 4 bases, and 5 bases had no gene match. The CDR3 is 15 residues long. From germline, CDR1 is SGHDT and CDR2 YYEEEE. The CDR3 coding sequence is TGTGCCAGCAGCCGAGACAGGGGAGCCTACAATGAGCAGTTCTTC. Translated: CASSRDRGAYNEQFF.

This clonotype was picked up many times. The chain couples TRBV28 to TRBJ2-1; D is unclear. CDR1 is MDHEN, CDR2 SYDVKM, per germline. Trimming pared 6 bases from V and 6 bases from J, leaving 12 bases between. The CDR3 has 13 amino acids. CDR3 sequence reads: CASRAFRFNEQFF. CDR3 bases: TGTGCCAGCAGAGCCTTTAGGTTCAATGAGCAGTTCTTC.

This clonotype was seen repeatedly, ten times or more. This chain's CDR3 is CASSRIRSGNTIYF. CDR3 coding DNA: TGTGCCAGCAGCCGAATCCGCTCTGGAAACACCATATATTTT. The chain has TRBV12-3 or TRBV12-4 and TRBJ1-3; no clear D gene. The CDR3 sequence is 14 residues long. V was cut by 6 bases and J by 0 bases, with 9 bases left in between.

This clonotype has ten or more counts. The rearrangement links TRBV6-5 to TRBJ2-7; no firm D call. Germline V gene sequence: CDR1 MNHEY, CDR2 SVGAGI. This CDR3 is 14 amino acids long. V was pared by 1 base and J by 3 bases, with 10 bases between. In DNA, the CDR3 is TGTGCCAGCAGTTACTATGTCCAGGACTACGAGCAGTACTTC. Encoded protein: CASSYYVQDYEQYF.

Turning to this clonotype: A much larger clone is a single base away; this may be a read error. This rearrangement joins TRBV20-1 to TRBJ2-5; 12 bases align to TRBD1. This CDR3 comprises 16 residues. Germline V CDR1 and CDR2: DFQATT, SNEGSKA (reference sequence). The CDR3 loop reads CCARDSGQGAWETQYF. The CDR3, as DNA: TGCTGTGCTAGAGATTCGGGACAGGGGGCATGGGAGACCCAGTACTTC.

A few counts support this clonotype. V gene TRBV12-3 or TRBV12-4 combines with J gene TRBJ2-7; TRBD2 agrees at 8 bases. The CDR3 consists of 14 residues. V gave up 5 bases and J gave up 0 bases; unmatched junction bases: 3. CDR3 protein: CASSERESSYEQYF. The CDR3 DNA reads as TGTGCCAGCAGTGAGCGGGAGAGCTCCTACGAGCAGTACTTC.

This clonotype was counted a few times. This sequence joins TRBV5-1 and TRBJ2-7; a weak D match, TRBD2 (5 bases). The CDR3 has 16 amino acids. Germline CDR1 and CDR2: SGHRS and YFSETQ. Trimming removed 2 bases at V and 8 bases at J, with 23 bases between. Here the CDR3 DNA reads TGCGCCAGCAGCTTATTAGCGAGAATATTCCCGACAAAGCAGTACTTC. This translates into CASSLLARIFPTKQYF.

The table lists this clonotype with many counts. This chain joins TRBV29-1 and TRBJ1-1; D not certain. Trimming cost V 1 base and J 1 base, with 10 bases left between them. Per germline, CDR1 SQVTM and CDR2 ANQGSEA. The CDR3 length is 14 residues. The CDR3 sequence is CSVEGRLGNTEAFF. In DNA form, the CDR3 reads TGCAGCGTTGAAGGACGGCTCGGGAACACTGAAGCTTTCTTT. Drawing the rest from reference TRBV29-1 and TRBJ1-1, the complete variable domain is SAVISQKPSRDICQRGTSLTIQCQVDSQVTMMFWYRQQPGQSLTLIATANQGSEATYESGFVIDKFPISRPNLTFSTLTVSNMSPEDSSIYLCSVEGRLGNTEAFFGQGTRLTVV.

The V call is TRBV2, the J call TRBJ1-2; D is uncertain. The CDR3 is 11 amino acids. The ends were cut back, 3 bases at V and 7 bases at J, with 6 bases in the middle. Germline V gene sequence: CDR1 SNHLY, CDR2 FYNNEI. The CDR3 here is CASSERVGYTF. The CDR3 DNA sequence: TGTGCCAGCAGTGAGAGGGTTGGCTACACCTTC.

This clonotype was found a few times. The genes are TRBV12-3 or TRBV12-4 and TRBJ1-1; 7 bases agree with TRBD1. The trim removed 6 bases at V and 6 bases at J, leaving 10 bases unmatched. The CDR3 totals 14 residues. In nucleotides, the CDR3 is TGTGCCAGCAGCTCGGGACAGTTGTCCCCTGAAGCTTTCTTT. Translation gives CASSSGQLSPEAFF.

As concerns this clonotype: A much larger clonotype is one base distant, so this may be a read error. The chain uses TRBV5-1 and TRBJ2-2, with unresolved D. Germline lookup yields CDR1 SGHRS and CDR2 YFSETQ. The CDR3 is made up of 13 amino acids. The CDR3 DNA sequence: TGCGCCGGCAGCTTGTTAGGGCACGGGGAGCTGTTTTTT. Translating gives CAGSLLGHGELFF.

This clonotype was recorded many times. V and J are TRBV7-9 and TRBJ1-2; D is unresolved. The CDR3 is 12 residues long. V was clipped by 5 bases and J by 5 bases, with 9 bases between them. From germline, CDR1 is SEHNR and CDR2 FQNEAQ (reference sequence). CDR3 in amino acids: CASSPDFYGYTF. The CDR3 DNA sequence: TGTGCCAGCAGCCCAGACTTTTATGGCTACACCTTC. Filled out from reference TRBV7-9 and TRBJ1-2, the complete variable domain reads DTGVSQNPRHKITKRGQNVTFRCDPISEHNRLYWYRQTLGQGPEFLTYFQNEAQLEKSRLLSDRFSAERPKGSFSTLEIQRTEQGDSAMYLCASSPDFYGYTFGSGTRLTVV.

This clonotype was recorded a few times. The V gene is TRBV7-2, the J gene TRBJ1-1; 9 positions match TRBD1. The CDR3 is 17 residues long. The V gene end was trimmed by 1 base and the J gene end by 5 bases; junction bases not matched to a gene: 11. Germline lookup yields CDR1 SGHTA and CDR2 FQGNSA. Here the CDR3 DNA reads TGTGCCAGCAGCTTAGTGGGCGGGGGACAGGGTAGGACTGAAGCTTTCTTT. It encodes CASSLVGGGQGRTEAFF.

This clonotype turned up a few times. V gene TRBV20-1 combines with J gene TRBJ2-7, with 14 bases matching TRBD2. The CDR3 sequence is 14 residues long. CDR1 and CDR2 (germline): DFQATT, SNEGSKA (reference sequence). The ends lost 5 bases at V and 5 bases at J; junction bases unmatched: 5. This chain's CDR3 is CSAFGTSGSNEQYF. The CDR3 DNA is TGCAGTGCTTTTGGGACTAGCGGGAGCAACGAGCAGTACTTC.

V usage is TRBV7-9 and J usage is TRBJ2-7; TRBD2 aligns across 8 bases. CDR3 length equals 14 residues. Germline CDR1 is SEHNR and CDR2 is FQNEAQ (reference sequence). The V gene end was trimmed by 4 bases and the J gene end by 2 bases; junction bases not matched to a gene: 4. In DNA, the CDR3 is TGTGCCAGCAGCTGGGCGGGAGGCACCTACGAGCAGTACTTC. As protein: CASSWAGGTYEQYF.

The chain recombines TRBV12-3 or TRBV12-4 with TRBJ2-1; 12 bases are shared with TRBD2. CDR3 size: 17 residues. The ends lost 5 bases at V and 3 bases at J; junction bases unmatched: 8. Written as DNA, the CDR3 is TGTGCCAGCAGTCCGACTAGCGGGAGCCCCCGCTACAATGAGCAGTTCTTC. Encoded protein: CASSPTSGSPRYNEQFF.

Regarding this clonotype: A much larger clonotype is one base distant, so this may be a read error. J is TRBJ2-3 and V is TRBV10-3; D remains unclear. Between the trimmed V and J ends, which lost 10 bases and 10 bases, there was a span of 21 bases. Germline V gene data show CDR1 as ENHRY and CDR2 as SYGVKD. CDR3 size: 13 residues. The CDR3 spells CATRPDGSTSQYF. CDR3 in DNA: TGTGCCACCAGACCCGACGGCTCCACTTCGCAGTATTTT.

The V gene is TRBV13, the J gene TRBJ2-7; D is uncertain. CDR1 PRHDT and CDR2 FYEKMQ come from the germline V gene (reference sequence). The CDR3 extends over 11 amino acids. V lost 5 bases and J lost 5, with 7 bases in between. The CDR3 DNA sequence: TGTGCCAGCAGCGCGGACGACGAGCAGTACTTC. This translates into CASSADDEQYF.

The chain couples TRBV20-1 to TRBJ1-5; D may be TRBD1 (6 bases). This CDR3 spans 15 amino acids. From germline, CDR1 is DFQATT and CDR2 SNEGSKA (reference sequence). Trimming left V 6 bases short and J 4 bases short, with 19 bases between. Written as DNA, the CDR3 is TGCAGTGCAATACTGGGGGGCGGGGGGAATCAGCCCCAGCATTTT. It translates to CSAILGGGGNQPQHF.

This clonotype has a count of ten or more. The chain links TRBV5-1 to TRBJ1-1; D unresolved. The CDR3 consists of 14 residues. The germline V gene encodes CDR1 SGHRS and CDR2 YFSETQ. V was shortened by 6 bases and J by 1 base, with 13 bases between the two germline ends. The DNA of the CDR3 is TGCGCCAGCAATCGGGAGGTCAGGAACACTGAAGCTTTCTTT. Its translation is CASNREVRNTEAFF.

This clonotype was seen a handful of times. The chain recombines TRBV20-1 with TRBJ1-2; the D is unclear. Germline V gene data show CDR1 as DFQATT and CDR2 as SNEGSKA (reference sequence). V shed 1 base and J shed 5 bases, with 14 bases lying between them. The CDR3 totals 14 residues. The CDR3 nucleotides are TGCAGTGCTAGAGCTCCGGCGTCTCTATATGGCTACACCTTC. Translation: CSARAPASLYGYTF.

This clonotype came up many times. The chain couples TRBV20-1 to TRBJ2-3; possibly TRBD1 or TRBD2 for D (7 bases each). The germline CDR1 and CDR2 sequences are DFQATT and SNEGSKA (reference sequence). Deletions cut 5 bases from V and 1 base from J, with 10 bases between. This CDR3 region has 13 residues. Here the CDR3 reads CSAPGGGTDTQYF. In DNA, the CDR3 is TGCAGTGCTCCAGGGGGGGGCACAGATACGCAGTATTTT.

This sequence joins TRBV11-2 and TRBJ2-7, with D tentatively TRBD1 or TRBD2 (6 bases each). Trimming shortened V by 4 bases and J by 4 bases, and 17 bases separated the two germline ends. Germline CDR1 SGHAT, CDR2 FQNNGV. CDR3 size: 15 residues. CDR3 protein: CASSSYRGQIYEQYF. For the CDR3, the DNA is TGTGCCAGCAGCTCCTACCGGGGGCAAATATACGAGCAGTACTTC.

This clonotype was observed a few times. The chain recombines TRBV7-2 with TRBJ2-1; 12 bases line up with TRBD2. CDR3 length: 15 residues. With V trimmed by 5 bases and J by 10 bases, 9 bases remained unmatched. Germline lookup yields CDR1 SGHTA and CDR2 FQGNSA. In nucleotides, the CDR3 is TGTGCCAGCAGCCCTCAAGCCCTAGCGGGAGGGGAGCAGTTCTTC. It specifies CASSPQALAGGEQFF.